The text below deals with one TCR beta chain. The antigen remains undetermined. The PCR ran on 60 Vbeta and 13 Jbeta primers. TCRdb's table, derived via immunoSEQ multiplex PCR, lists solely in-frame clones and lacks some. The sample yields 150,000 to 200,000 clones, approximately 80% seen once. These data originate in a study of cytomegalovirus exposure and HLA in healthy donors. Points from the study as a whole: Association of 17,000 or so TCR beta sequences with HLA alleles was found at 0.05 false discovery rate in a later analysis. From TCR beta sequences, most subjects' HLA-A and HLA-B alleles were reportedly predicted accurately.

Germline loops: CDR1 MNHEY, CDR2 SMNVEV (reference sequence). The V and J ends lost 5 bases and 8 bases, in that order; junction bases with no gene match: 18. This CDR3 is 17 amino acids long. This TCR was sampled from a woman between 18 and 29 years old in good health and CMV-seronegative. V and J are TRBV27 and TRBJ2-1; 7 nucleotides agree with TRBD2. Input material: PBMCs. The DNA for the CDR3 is TGTGCCAGCAGTGGGGGGGGTGCGGGAGCTTGGGTTGATGAGCAGTTCTTC. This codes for CASSGGGAGAWVDEQFF.